This passage covers 7 T cell receptor beta chains from one sample sequenced in a study of persistence of HIV-infected CD4 T cells. Cells were stimulated with overlapping HIV-1 Gag 15-mer peptides. Responding CD4+ T cells were sorted by upregulation of both CD40 ligand and CD69. Their antigen targets remain unknown. The immunoSEQ assay was version 4, run in survey mode. Libraries were prepared by immunoSEQ multiplex PCR; TCRdb keeps only in-frame clonotypes and omits some of them. The sample has more than 8,500 clones, 82% seen once. The specimen comprised CD4+ T cells sorted from PBMCs after 18-hour stimulation, sampled from a patient who received antiretroviral therapy. The receptors stem from an adult woman with HIV who was CMV-seropositive.

The chain combines TRBV18 with TRBJ1-3; 7 nucleotides agree with TRBD1. V lost 1 base to trimming and J lost 0 bases; unmatched junction nucleotides: 9. Germline-derived CDR1 and CDR2 are KGHSH and LQKENI. This CDR3 is 18 amino acids long. This CDR3 is CASSPRQGQGSSGNTIYF. CDR3 sequence (DNA): TGTGCCAGCTCACCACGACAGGGCCAAGGAAGCTCTGGAAACACCATATATTTT.

The chain combines TRBV15 with TRBJ2-7; the D gene is possibly TRBD2 (6 bases). The length of the CDR3 is 14 residues. CDR1 is LNHNV, CDR2 YYDKDF, per germline (reference sequence). Trimming stripped 3 bases from V and 0 bases from J, with 9 bases between. The CDR3 is CATSRIGSSYEQYF. DNA for the CDR3: TGTGCCACCAGCAGGATCGGGAGCTCCTACGAGCAGTACTTC.

This clone has a single count. The chain recombines TRBV2 with TRBJ1-5; the D gene is possibly TRBD1 (5 bases). V was clipped by 9 bases and J by 5 bases, with 14 bases between them. The length of the CDR3 is 13 residues. Germline values: CDR1 SNHLY, CDR2 FYNNEI. In DNA form, the CDR3 reads TGTGCCAGTGGGAGAGACAGCTATCAGCCCCAGCATTTT. The encoded protein is CASGRDSYQPQHF. The full variable domain, in which reference TRBV2 and TRBJ1-5 provide the parts outside the CDR3, is EPEVTQTPSHQVTQMGQEVILRCVPISNHLYFYWYRQILGQKVEFLVSFYNNEISEKSEIFDDQFSVERPDGSNFTLKIRSTKLEDSAMYFCASGRDSYQPQHFGDGTRLSIL.

CDR3 nucleotides: TGTGCCAGCAGCCTACAGGGGGCATCTGGAAACACCATATATTTT. Encoded protein: CASSLQGASGNTIYF. V usage is TRBV6-5 and J usage is TRBJ1-3, with 9 bases lining up with TRBD1. Germline V gene sequence: CDR1 MNHEY, CDR2 SVGAGI. The CDR3 is made up of 15 amino acids. With 6 bases clipped from V and 1 base from J, the junction kept 4 bases outside the gene matches.

The chain uses TRBV19 and TRBJ1-2; 10 bases agree with TRBD1. CDR1 is LNHDA, CDR2 SQIVND, per germline (reference sequence). Trimming cost V 3 bases and J 2 bases; bases outside gene matches: 9. The CDR3 loop spans 17 amino acids. The CDR3 region is CASSIIRDRGANYGYTF. CDR3 nucleotide sequence: TGTGCCAGTAGTATTATAAGGGACAGGGGAGCGAACTATGGCTACACCTTC. Supplemented by reference TRBV19 and TRBJ1-2, the full variable domain reads DGGITQSPKYLFRKEGQNVTLSCEQNLNHDAMYWYRQDPGQGLRLIYYSQIVNDFQKGDIAEGYSVSREKKESFPLTVTSAQKNPTAFYLCASSIIRDRGANYGYTFGSGTRLTVV.

The rearrangement links TRBV5-5 to TRBJ2-6; 10 bases agree with TRBD2. Per the germline V gene, CDR1 is SGHKS and CDR2 is YYEKEE (reference sequence). V shed 4 bases, J shed 4 bases, and the junction held 11 bases outside the gene matches. The CDR3 loop spans 18 amino acids. This chain's CDR3 is CASSPRRAGGAGANVLTF. CDR3 DNA: TGTGCCAGCAGCCCCCGGCGAGCGGGGGGGGCGGGGGCCAACGTCCTGACTTTC.

The chain carries TRBV23-1 and TRBJ1-3; perhaps TRBD1 as D (5 bases). TRBV23-1 is designated an ORF whose function remains uncertain. Trimming left V 4 bases short and J 7 bases short, with 17 bases between. The CDR3 runs to 15 residues. DNA of the CDR3: TGCGCCAGCAGTCTTCCCGATGGGGAGGGGAACACCATATATTTT. Amino acids: CASSLPDGEGNTIYF.